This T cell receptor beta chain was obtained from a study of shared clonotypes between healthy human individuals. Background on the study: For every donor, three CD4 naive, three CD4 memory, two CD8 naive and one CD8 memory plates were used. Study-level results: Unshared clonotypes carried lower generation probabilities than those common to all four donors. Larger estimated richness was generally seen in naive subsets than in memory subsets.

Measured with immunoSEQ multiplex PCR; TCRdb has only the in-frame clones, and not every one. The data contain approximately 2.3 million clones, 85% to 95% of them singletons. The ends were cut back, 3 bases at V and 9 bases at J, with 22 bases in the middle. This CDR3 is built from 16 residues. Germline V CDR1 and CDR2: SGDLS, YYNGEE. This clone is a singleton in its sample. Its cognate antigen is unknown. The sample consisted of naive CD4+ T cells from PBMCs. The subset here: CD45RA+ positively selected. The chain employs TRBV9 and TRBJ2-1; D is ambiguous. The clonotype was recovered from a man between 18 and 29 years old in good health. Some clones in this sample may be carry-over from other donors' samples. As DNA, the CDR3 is TGTGCCAGCAGCGCCAACTCCCGGTCGTTATCGGGTGAGCAGTTCTTC. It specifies CASSANSRSLSGEQFF.